This T cell receptor (beta chain) originates from a study of blood T cell repertoires in COVID-19. The J segment lost 5 bases and the V segment lost 4 bases, leaving 19 bases of the junction unmatched. The CDR3 consists of 18 residues. Germline CDR1 and CDR2: LNHDA and SQIVND (reference sequence). TCRdb's copy holds only in-frame clones and misses some; the assay was immunoSEQ multiplex PCR. The sample has 200,000 to 250,000 clones; about 90% are singletons. Ages ranged from roughly 18 to 100 years, with residence in 24 US areas. Exposed volunteers were people who met a COVID-19 case within 2 weeks before study entry.

The sequenced sample was PBMCs or T cells enriched from blood (not recorded which). The V and J genes are TRBV19 and TRBJ2-5; 7 nucleotides align to TRBD1. The TCR comes from a woman aged 30 to 39 who had been exposed to COVID-19. For the CDR3, the DNA is TGTGCCAGTAGTACCAGACAGGGAGTGGGGACCTTTGGGGAGACCCAGTACTTC. Its translation is CASSTRQGVGTFGETQYF. The entire variable domain, with the rest obtained from reference TRBV19 and TRBJ2-5, is as follows: DGGITQSPKYLFRKEGQNVTLSCEQNLNHDAMYWYRQDPGQGLRLIYYSQIVNDFQKGDIAEGYSVSREKKESFPLTVTSAQKNPTAFYLCASSTRQGVGTFGETQYFGPGTRLLVL.